This TCR beta chain came from a study of identical twins. General study findings and limits: Invariant T cells like MAIT and iNKT could partly confound the zero-insertion analyses.

About this clonotype: Its target is not known.

TCRdb redid the calling of the 5' RACE reads with MiXCR, one entry per CDR3 protein. Found here are approximately 470,000 distinct CDR3 sequences, approximately 15% of them singletons; the top ten hold roughly 0.56%. This CDR3 is 14 amino acids long. Germline V gene sequence: CDR1 SGHTA, CDR2 FQGNSA. After removal of 4 bases from V and 4 bases from J, the junction contained 5 bases not matched to a gene. In addition, the sample was reused for a study of yellow fever vaccine responses in identical twins.

The receptor was derived from a woman between 18 and 29 years old in good health. The chain employs TRBV7-2 and TRBJ2-3; 7 nucleotides agree with TRBD2. The sample consisted of CD4+ T cells sorted from blood. The CDR3 loop is CASSSRSGADTQYF. Written as DNA, the CDR3 is TGTGCCAGCAGCTCCCGCAGCGGGGCAGATACGCAGTATTTT.